The 10 T cell receptor beta chains listed next were all sequenced from one sample in a study of T cells in Graves' hyperthyroidism and ophthalmopathy. TCR beta CDR3 regions were amplified from RNA transcripts. The primer set for the first-round RT-PCR of the TCR CDR3 was HTBI. Each CDR3 protein gets one entry after TCRdb re-called the multiplex PCR reads with MiXCR. The data hold 450,000 to 650,000 distinct CDR3 sequences, with about 15% observed a single time. Input material: blood. These receptors were collected from a woman aged 18-35 years with Graves' ophthalmopathy.

The DNA of the CDR3 is TGTGCCAGCAGCTTTGACAGGGGGGCTAGAGCCGGGGAGCTGTTTTTT. The encoded protein is CASSFDRGARAGELFF. The chain has TRBV7-3 and TRBJ2-2, with 9 nucleotides matching TRBD1. Germline assignment: CDR1 SGHTA and CDR2 FQGTGA. The J segment lost 6 bases and the V segment lost 3 bases, leaving 8 bases of the junction unmatched. This CDR3 spans 16 amino acids.

This chain uses TRBV6-1 with TRBJ1-2, with 10 bases matching TRBD1. V dropped 6 bases and J dropped 6; count of bases not matched to a gene: 7. Germline V gene sequence: CDR1 MNHNS, CDR2 SASEGT. The CDR3 is made up of 14 amino acids. In nucleotides, the CDR3 is TGTGCCAGCAGACCCGACAGGGGGCAAAATGGCTACACCTTC. Translated: CASRPDRGQNGYTF.

This clonotype was recorded many times. The chain uses TRBV7-9 and TRBJ2-1; D is tentatively TRBD1 or TRBD2 (5 bases each). The germline V and J ends were trimmed by 1 base and 8 bases, with 15 bases remaining between them. CDR3 length: 15 amino acids. Germline-derived CDR1 and CDR2 are SEHNR and FQNEAQ (reference sequence). CDR3 loop: CASSLVGPSVDEQFF. CDR3 DNA sequence: TGTGCCAGCAGCTTAGTGGGACCCTCGGTCGATGAGCAGTTCTTC.

The table lists this clonotype with many counts. The chain carries TRBV7-6 and TRBJ2-7; 9 bases are a match to TRBD1. The CDR3 is 13 residues long. The trim removed 5 bases at V and 6 bases at J, leaving 5 bases unmatched. Germline V gene sequence: CDR1 SGHVS, CDR2 FNYEAQ. CDR3 sequence: CASSQGQGIEQYF. In DNA form, the CDR3 reads TGTGCCAGCAGCCAGGGACAGGGTATCGAGCAGTACTTC.

This clonotype was detected many times. The chain joins TRBV11-2 to TRBJ2-1; D is uncertain. The germline V gene has CDR1 SGHAT and CDR2 FQNNGV. V was cut by 4 bases and J by 4 bases, with 11 bases left in between. CDR3 length: 14 amino acids. This CDR3 is CASSYVSQYNEQFF. The CDR3 coding sequence is TGTGCCAGCAGCTATGTGTCACAATACAATGAGCAGTTCTTC. The full variable domain, rest sourced from reference TRBV11-2 and TRBJ2-1, is EAGVAQSPRYKIIEKRQSVAFWCNPISGHATLYWYQQILGQGPKLLIQFQNNGVVDDSQLPKDRFSAERLKGVDSTLKIQPAKLEDSAVYLCASSYVSQYNEQFFGPGTRLTVL.

The rearrangement links TRBV6-1 to TRBJ1-5, with 9 nucleotides matching TRBD1. J was trimmed by 9 bases and V by 4 bases; bases with no gene match: 7. The CDR3 totals 14 residues. CDR1 is MNHNS and CDR2 is SASEGT in the germline V gene. The CDR3 nucleotides are TGTGCCAGCAGTGTTACAGGGGGCCCGTGGCCCCAGCATTTT. It specifies CASSVTGGPWPQHF.

V usage is TRBV6-1 and J usage is TRBJ2-1, with 7 nucleotides matching TRBD1. The junction had 3 bases not matched to a gene; V was cut back by 7 bases and J by 0 bases. Germline V lookup: CDR1 MNHNS, CDR2 SASEGT. The CDR3 contains 14 residues. The CDR3 DNA reads as TGTGCCAGCACTCCAGGGGGCTCCTACAATGAGCAGTTCTTC. It encodes CASTPGGSYNEQFF.

Regarding this clonotype: Only one base separates this from a far larger clonotype, so it likely reflects a read error. The chain uses TRBV27 and TRBJ1-1, with D maybe TRBD1 (6 bases). In germline, CDR1 is MNHEY, CDR2 SMNVEV (reference sequence). CDR3 length: 13 residues. Trimming cost V 8 bases and J 1 base, with 11 bases left between them. The CDR3 DNA reads as TGTGCCAGCTCCTGCAGGGGGAACACTGAAGCTTTCTTT. It specifies CASSCRGNTEAFF.

At least ten counts were recorded for this clonotype. This rearrangement joins TRBV13 to TRBJ2-1, with D perhaps given as TRBD1 or TRBD2 (5 bases each). Trimming took off 4 bases at V and 8 bases at J, with 9 bases between the two ends. This CDR3 comprises 12 residues. The germline V gene encodes CDR1 PRHDT and CDR2 FYEKMQ (reference sequence). CDR3 coding DNA: TGTGCCAGCAGCTCGAGGGGAGATGAGCAGTTCTTC. Residues: CASSSRGDEQFF. The variable domain in full, with the rest retrieved from reference TRBV13 and TRBJ2-1, is AAGVIQSPRHLIKEKRETATLKCYPIPRHDTVYWYQQGPGQDPQFLISFYEKMQSDKGSIPDRFSAQQFSDYHSELNMSSLELGDSALYFCASSSRGDEQFFGPGTRLTVL.

At least ten counts were recorded for this clonotype. One end of the junction does not line up with germline, which may come from a read error. This chain joins TRBV7-9 and TRBJ1-1; TRBD1 aligns across 10 bases. CDR3 length: 15 residues. CDR1 and CDR2 (germline): SEHNR, FQNEAQ (reference sequence). CDR3 in DNA: TGCGCCAGCAGCCCCGGGACAGGGGTTAACACTGAAGCTTTCTTT. This encodes CASSPGTGVNTEAFF.